A single sample is the source of the 2 T cell receptor beta chains below, sequenced in a study of CD8+CD57+ T cells in acquired aplastic anemia. Patients included in sequencing had previously demonstrated CD8+CD57+ cell expansion by flow cytometry. TCR beta VDJ combinations and CDR3 sequences were profiled from genomic DNA. Each CDR3 protein gets one entry after TCRdb re-called the reads with MiXCR. The profile shows about 40,000 distinct CDR3 sequences, 60% to 80% of them singletons. Specimen: sorted CD4+, CD8+, or CD8+CD57+ T cells (not recorded which) from PBMCs. The receptors originated from a human donor with aplastic anemia.

The J gene is TRBJ1-1, the V gene TRBV7-8; D is unresolved. V shed 6 bases and J shed 4 bases, with 12 bases lying between them. Germline assignment: CDR1 SGHVS and CDR2 FQNEAQ. The CDR3 spans 13 residues. The CDR3 region is CASRVSVSTEAFF. The DNA for the CDR3 is TGTGCCAGCAGAGTTAGCGTAAGCACTGAAGCTTTCTTT.

This clonotype was recorded many times. The chain has TRBV28 and TRBJ1-1, with a tentative D call TRBD1 (5 bases). This CDR3 contains 12 residues. Germline loops: CDR1 MDHEN, CDR2 SYDVKM. V was clipped by 3 bases and J by 4 bases, with 6 bases between them. This chain's CDR3 is CASSFRATEAFF. In nucleotides, the CDR3 is TGTGCCAGCAGTTTCAGGGCCACTGAAGCTTTCTTT.